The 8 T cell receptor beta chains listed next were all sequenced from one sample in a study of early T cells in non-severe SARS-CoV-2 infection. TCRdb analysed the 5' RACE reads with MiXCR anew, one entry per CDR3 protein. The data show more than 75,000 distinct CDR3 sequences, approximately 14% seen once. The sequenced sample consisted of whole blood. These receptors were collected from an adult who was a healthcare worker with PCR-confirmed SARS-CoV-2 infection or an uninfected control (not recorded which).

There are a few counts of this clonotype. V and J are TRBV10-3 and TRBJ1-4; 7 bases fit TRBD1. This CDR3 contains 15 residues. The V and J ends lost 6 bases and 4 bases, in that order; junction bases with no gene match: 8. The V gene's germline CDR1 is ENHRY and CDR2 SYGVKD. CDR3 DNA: TGTGCCATCAGCCTCCGACAGGGAAGTAATGAAAAACTGTTTTTT. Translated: CAISLRQGSNEKLFF.

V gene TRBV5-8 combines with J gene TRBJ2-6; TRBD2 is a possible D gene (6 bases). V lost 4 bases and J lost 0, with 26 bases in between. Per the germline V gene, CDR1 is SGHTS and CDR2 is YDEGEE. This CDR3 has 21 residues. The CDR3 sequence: CASSHRVLGGIFLSGANVLTF. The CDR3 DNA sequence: TGTGCCAGCAGCCACAGAGTTTTGGGAGGAATCTTTCTCTCTGGGGCCAACGTCCTGACTTTC.

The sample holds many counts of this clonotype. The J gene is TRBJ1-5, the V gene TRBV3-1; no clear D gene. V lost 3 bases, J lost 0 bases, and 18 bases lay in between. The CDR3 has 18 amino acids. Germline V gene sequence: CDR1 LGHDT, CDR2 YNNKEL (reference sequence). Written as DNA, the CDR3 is TGTGCCAGCAGCCATGCCTCCGGACGGATAGATAGCAATCAGCCCCAGCATTTT. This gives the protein CASSHASGRIDSNQPQHF.

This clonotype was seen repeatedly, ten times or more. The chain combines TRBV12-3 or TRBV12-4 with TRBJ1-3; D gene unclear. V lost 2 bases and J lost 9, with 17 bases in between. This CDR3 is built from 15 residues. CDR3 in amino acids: CASSLTPDPRSTIYF. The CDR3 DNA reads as TGTGCCAGCAGTTTAACCCCTGACCCCCGAAGCACCATATATTTT.

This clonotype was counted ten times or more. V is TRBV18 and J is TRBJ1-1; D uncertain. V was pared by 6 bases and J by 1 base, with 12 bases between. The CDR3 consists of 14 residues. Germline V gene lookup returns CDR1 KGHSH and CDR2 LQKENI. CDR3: CASSSTRQNTEAFF. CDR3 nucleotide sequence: TGTGCCAGCTCGTCTACCCGACAGAACACTGAAGCTTTCTTT.

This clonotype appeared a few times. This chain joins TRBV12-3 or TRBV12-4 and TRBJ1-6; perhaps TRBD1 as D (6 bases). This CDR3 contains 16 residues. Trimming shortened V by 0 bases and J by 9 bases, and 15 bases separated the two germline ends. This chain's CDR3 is CASSLAAAEQGSPLHF. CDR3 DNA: TGTGCCAGCAGTTTAGCCGCGGCAGAACAGGGTTCACCCCTCCACTTT.

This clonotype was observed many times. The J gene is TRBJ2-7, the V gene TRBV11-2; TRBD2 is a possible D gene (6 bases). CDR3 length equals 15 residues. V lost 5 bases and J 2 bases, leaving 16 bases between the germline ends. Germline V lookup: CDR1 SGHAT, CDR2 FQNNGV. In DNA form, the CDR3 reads TGTGCCAGCAGCGCCACCCCCGGGGGAACCTACGAGCAGTACTTC. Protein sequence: CASSATPGGTYEQYF.

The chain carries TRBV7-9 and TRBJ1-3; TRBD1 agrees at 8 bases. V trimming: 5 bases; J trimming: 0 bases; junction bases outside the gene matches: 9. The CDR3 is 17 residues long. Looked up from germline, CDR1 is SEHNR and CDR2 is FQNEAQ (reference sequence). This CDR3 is CASSQDIGTGSGNTIYF. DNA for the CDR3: TGTGCCAGCAGCCAAGATATTGGGACAGGCTCTGGAAACACCATATATTTT.